This T cell receptor beta chain comes out of a study of blood T cell repertoires in COVID-19. Study details: PBMCs, B-cell-depleted T cells, or T cells provided the cDNA or gDNA that made up the material.

CDR1 is MNHEY and CDR2 is SVGAGI in the germline V gene. V lost 7 bases to trimming and J lost 0 bases, with 15 bases between them. The CDR3 has 15 amino acids. Under the authors' procedure: Nucleated cell number was recorded as an estimate derived from reference gene primer amplification. TCRdb keeps only in-frame clones here, not all; method: immunoSEQ multiplex PCR. D and trimming come from the DNA, and the V and J calls and clone size come from that table. The sample yields 300,000 to 350,000 clones, about nine tenths seen once. Sequenced material: peripheral blood. This TCR was recovered from a woman in her seventies with COVID-19, enrolled during active disease. J is TRBJ2-5 and V is TRBV6-5; D is possibly TRBD2 (6 bases). The CDR3 spells CASTASAEYQETQYF. The CDR3 DNA sequence: TGTGCCAGCACGGCTAGCGCCGAGTACCAAGAGACCCAGTACTTC.